The TCR beta chain under discussion was sequenced for a study of identical twins. Study-wide findings and caveats: It was possible that invariant MAIT and iNKT cells partly confounded the zero-insertion analyses. Carriage of fewer insertions was seen in abundant cord blood beta clonotypes, whereas memory repertoires showed none.

V was clipped by 6 bases and J by 7 bases, with 19 bases between them. Germline V gene sequence: CDR1 MNHEY, CDR2 SVGEGT. The CDR3 contains 14 residues. Details on this clonotype: No antigen is known for it.

One entry per CDR3 protein, called by TCRdb with MiXCR from the 5' RACE reads. Counted here are around 250,000 distinct CDR3 sequences, 6.5% to 9.5% occurring once; the ten biggest clones make up less than 4%. A further study also used this sample, focusing on yellow fever vaccine responses in identical twins.

The TCR originated in a woman in her late teens or twenties in good health. The rearrangement links TRBV6-2 or TRBV6-3 to TRBJ2-7, with a weak D call TRBD1 (6 bases). The sequenced sample was CD8+ T cells sorted from blood. CDR3 region: CASSPGQHAREQYF. For the CDR3, the DNA is TGTGCCAGCAGCCCAGGACAGCACGCTCGGGAGCAGTACTTC.